This is a list of T cell receptor beta chains from one sample in a study of blood T cell repertoires in COVID-19. The assay was immunoSEQ multiplex PCR, and TCRdb's table has in-frame clones only and misses some. The table has around 250,000 clones, 84% seen once. The sequenced sample was peripheral blood. All receptors derive from a woman in her 40s who had recovered from COVID-19. Each CDR3 is given with its conserved first and last residue. Each record gives: D gene, clone size, J gene, V gene, CDR3 DNA, CDR3 protein. The D gene is left open where the match is weak. A clone size is listed for some rows: how often the clone was seen (once, few, many), or a class if it is expanded.

>TRBD1|-|TRBJ2-2|TRBV5-4
TGTGCCAGCAGCGTCAGGGGGAACGGGGAGCTGTTTTTT
CASSVRGNGELFF
>-|few|TRBJ1-2|TRBV5-1
TGCGCCAGCGGCGAGGAGGGAATTCATGGCTACACCTTC
CASGEEGIHGYTF
>TRBD1|few|TRBJ2-7|TRBV3-1/TRBV3-2
TGTGCCAGCAGCCAACTGGACAGGGCCCTAGGTGAGCAGTACTTC
CASSQLDRALGEQYF
>TRBD2|-|TRBJ2-3|TRBV5-4
TGTGCCAGCAGCTTCGGGGGGGATACGCAGTATTTT
CASSFGGDTQYF
>-|-|TRBJ2-7|TRBV6-6
TGTGCCAGCAGTCCCTACCTCAGACCGACAGGAGAGGACGAGCAGTACTTC
CASSPYLRPTGEDEQYF
>-|-|TRBJ1-3|TRBV25-1
TGTGCCAGCAGTGACGTAGGGACAGGAAACACCATATATTTT
CASSDVGTGNTIYF
>TRBD2|-|TRBJ2-7|TRBV10-3
TGTGCCATCAGTACCCTCGGGCTAGCGGGCGACGAGCAGTACTTC
CAISTLGLAGDEQYF
>-|-|TRBJ1-3|TRBV6-2/TRBV6-3
TGTGCCAGCAGTCCCCCGGGGTTCGGAAACACCATATATTTT
CASSPPGFGNTIYF
>-|-|TRBJ1-4|TRBV4-1
TGCGCCAGCAGCCAAGTCAGCAGGAGGAATGAAAAACTGTTTTTT
CASSQVSRRNEKLFF
>-|many|TRBJ1-5|TRBV2
TGTGCCAGCAGTGATGGGCAGCCCAATCAGCCCCAGCATTTT
CASSDGQPNQPQHF
>-|-|TRBJ2-2|TRBV28
TGTGCCAGCAGTTTACTCAGGCCCGGGGAGCTGTTTTTT
CASSLLRPGELFF
>TRBD1|once|TRBJ2-5|TRBV29-1
TGCAGCGTTTTCGGGACAGCCAGCCAAGAGACCCAGTACTTC
CSVFGTASQETQYF
>TRBD1|once|TRBJ1-3|TRBV4-2
TGTGCCAGCAGCCCACGTCCCGGGACAGGGGATTTTTACACCATATATTTT
CASSPRPGTGDFYTIYF
>-|once|TRBJ1-1|TRBV7-2
TGTGCCAGCAGCTTTCAGGTCCCCGGTGAAGCTTTCTTT
CASSFQVPGEAFF
>TRBD1|few|TRBJ1-1|TRBV4-1
TGCGCCAGCAGCCAAGTACGGACAGGGGGGAACACTGAAGCTTTCTTT
CASSQVRTGGNTEAFF
>-|-|TRBJ1-2|TRBV6-5
TGTGCCAGCAGTTTAGCCTATGGCTACACCTTC
CASSLAYGYTF
>-|once|TRBJ2-5|TRBV13
TGTGCCAGCAGCTTACGGAAAAGGGGAGAGACCCAGTACTTC
CASSLRKRGETQYF
>-|-|TRBJ1-3|TRBV6-5
TGTGCCAGCAACCTCAGGACAGTCGGAAACACCATATATTTT
CASNLRTVGNTIYF
>-|few|TRBJ1-1|TRBV30
TGTGCCTGGAGTCCACAGGTTGAAGCTTTCTTT
CAWSPQVEAFF
>-|-|TRBJ1-2|TRBV10-3
TGTGCCATCAGTGATTCACAGGGTGAGGGTGGCTACACCTTC
CAISDSQGEGGYTF
>-|-|TRBJ1-1|TRBV7-9
TGTGCCAGCAGCTCGGAAGGGGGAGTGAACACTGAAGCTTTCTTT
CASSSEGGVNTEAFF
>-|once|TRBJ1-1|TRBV4-1
TGCGCCAGCAGACAAGTGGCGGGATTTGATGAAGCTTTCTTT
CASRQVAGFDEAFF
>-|-|TRBJ2-1|TRBV7-9
TGTGCCAGCAGCTTATACACAGGCGGCAATGAGCAGTTCTTC
CASSLYTGGNEQFF
>-|few|TRBJ1-5|TRBV2
TGTGCCAGCAGCCCGGACAGCAGAGATCAGCCCCAGCATTTT
CASSPDSRDQPQHF
>-|once|TRBJ1-5|TRBV9
TGTGCCAGCAGCGTAGGAGGATCGGCCAATCAGCCCCAGCATTTT
CASSVGGSANQPQHF
>TRBD1|-|TRBJ2-7|TRBV15
TGTGCCACCAGCACCCGGGACAGGGCCTCCTACGAGCAGTACTTC
CATSTRDRASYEQYF
>TRBD1|-|TRBJ2-4|TRBV25-1
TGTGCCAGCAGTGAATCGGACAGGGAATGGAACATTCAGTACTTC
CASSESDREWNIQYF
>-|-|TRBJ2-5|TRBV7-5
TGTGTTAGAAGCACCGGACAGGGGCAAGAAGAGACCCAGTACTTC
CVRSTGQGQEETQYF
>-|-|TRBJ2-6|TRBV18
TGTGCCAGCTCACCACCGGGAGTACCGTTTGGGGCCAACGTCCTGACTTTC
CASSPPGVPFGANVLTF
>TRBD1|-|TRBJ1-5|TRBV6-2/TRBV6-3
TGTGCCAGCAGTCCCCAGGGACAGGGGGCTGAACAGCCCCAGCATTTT
CASSPQGQGAEQPQHF
>-|-|TRBJ1-3|TRBV27
TGTGCCAGCAGTTCAGGACAGCGCGTCTCTGGAAACACCATATATTTT
CASSSGQRVSGNTIYF
>-|-|TRBJ1-2|TRBV20-1
TGCAGTGCTAGGCGGTTGAATGGCTACACCTTC
CSARRLNGYTF
>TRBD1|-|TRBJ1-1|TRBV28
TGTGCCAGCAGTCCGAGGGGGCGCGGAACTGAAGCTTTCTTT
CASSPRGRGTEAFF
>TRBD1|-|TRBJ2-7|TRBV3-1/TRBV3-2
TGTGCCAGCAGCCAGCAGACAGGGGGGTACGAGCAGTACTTC
CASSQQTGGYEQYF